Listed below are T cell receptor beta chains from one sample, sequenced in a study of blood T cell repertoires in COVID-19. Sequenced by immunoSEQ multiplex PCR; TCRdb stores in-frame clones only, minus some. The data show about 100,000 clones, about three quarters seen once. The specimen sequenced was peripheral blood. The receptors derive from a man between 70 and 80 years old with acute or convalescent COVID-19. CDR3s leave out the opening cysteine and the closing phenylalanine or tryptophan. Clone size is shown for a subset of rows, as once, few, many or a class of expanded clone.

v_gene: TRBV18
j_gene: TRBJ1-3
abundance: .
CDR3aa: ASSRGSGNTIY

v_gene: TRBV9
j_gene: TRBJ2-3
abundance: .
CDR3aa: ASSTRGTSTDTQY

v_gene: TRBV7-8
j_gene: TRBJ2-7
abundance: .
CDR3aa: ASTTRRQGTYEQY

v_gene: TRBV28
j_gene: TRBJ2-7
abundance: .
CDR3aa: ASTKLYEQY

v_gene: TRBV29-1
j_gene: TRBJ1-5
abundance: .
CDR3aa: SATGQGSNQPQH

v_gene: TRBV11-2
j_gene: TRBJ1-1
abundance: once
CDR3aa: ASSPRGAGDTEAF

v_gene: TRBV19
j_gene: TRBJ1-5
abundance: .
CDR3aa: ASSIEGGNQPQH

v_gene: TRBV7-2
j_gene: TRBJ2-1
abundance: few
CDR3aa: ASSLGVARGNEQF

v_gene: TRBV6-5
j_gene: TRBJ2-5
abundance: .
CDR3aa: ASSYATGQETQY

v_gene: TRBV10-3
j_gene: TRBJ1-2
abundance: .
CDR3aa: AISALDSPSGYT

v_gene: TRBV6-2/TRBV6-3
j_gene: TRBJ2-6
abundance: .
CDR3aa: ASSLAGANVLT

v_gene: TRBV3-1/TRBV3-2
j_gene: TRBJ2-2
abundance: .
CDR3aa: ASRPWAGGPPGELF

v_gene: TRBV9
j_gene: TRBJ2-1
abundance: few
CDR3aa: ASSVEGLSSV

v_gene: TRBV5-5
j_gene: TRBJ1-2
abundance: .
CDR3aa: ASSWEGTGNYGYT

v_gene: TRBV18
j_gene: TRBJ2-6
abundance: .
CDR3aa: ASSAREGFLLSGANVLT

v_gene: TRBV11-1
j_gene: TRBJ2-1
abundance: .
CDR3aa: ASSLEGRDNEQF

v_gene: TRBV10-3
j_gene: TRBJ2-3
abundance: .
CDR3aa: AISEGGRTDTQY

v_gene: TRBV10-2
j_gene: TRBJ1-2
abundance: .
CDR3aa: ASSGTGGYGYT

v_gene: TRBV5-1
j_gene: TRBJ2-1
abundance: .
CDR3aa: ASSPSGVLNEQF

v_gene: TRBV14
j_gene: TRBJ2-2
abundance: .
CDR3aa: ASRRATNTGELF

v_gene: TRBV9
j_gene: TRBJ1-2
abundance: .
CDR3aa: ASTNMGTYGYT

v_gene: TRBV27
j_gene: TRBJ2-7
abundance: once
CDR3aa: ASSSGLAGNFEQY

v_gene: TRBV6-5
j_gene: TRBJ2-2
abundance: .
CDR3aa: ASSYRQGHTGELF

v_gene: TRBV2
j_gene: TRBJ2-2
abundance: .
CDR3aa: ASRRGTVNTGELF

v_gene: TRBV9
j_gene: TRBJ1-2
abundance: .
CDR3aa: ASSHDLGRDGYT

v_gene: TRBV5-1
j_gene: TRBJ2-2
abundance: .
CDR3aa: ASSILGQGAGGELF

v_gene: TRBV15
j_gene: TRBJ1-6
abundance: .
CDR3aa: ATSREKTQGRSPLH

v_gene: TRBV27
j_gene: TRBJ2-3
abundance: .
CDR3aa: ASSFREGDTQY

v_gene: TRBV7-9
j_gene: TRBJ2-1
abundance: .
CDR3aa: ASSLGVAGGWNYNEQF

v_gene: TRBV2
j_gene: TRBJ2-7
abundance: many
CDR3aa: ASMSPRPGEQY

v_gene: TRBV2
j_gene: TRBJ1-1
abundance: .
CDR3aa: ASSEGGTEAF